These T cell receptor beta chains were read from a single sample in a study of cytomegalovirus exposure and HLA in healthy donors. Only in-frame clones appear in the TCRdb table, and some are missing; sequencing was by immunoSEQ multiplex PCR. The sample holds roughly 190,000 clones, 81% seen once. Sequencing was performed on PBMCs. The source of these receptors is a man in his forties in good health and CMV-seropositive. CDR3s include the opening cysteine and the closing phenylalanine or tryptophan. The D gene is left open where the match is weak. Size is omitted from some rows. Given values are once, few, many or a class for expanded clones.

V gene: TRBV7-3
J gene: TRBJ2-1
CDR3 length: 15
D gene: .
clone size: .
CDR3 DNA: TGTGCCAGCAGCTTAAGAGGGGGGGAAGTGGGTGAGCAGTTCTTC
CDR3 protein: CASSLRGGEVGEQFF

V gene: TRBV28
J gene: TRBJ1-1
CDR3 length: 13
D gene: .
clone size: few
CDR3 DNA: TGTGCCAGCACCCGGGGATTCCCGACTGAAGCTTTCTTT
CDR3 protein: CASTRGFPTEAFF

V gene: TRBV2
J gene: TRBJ2-7
CDR3 length: 15
D gene: .
clone size: .
CDR3 DNA: TGTGCCAGCAGTGGAGGTAGGAGGGCATCTGACGAGCAGTGCTTC
CDR3 protein: CASSGGRRASDEQCF

V gene: TRBV9
J gene: TRBJ2-2
CDR3 length: 16
D gene: TRBD2
clone size: .
CDR3 DNA: TGTGCCAGCAGCGTAGGCCCAGCGGGGGCGACCGGGGAGCTGTTTTTT
CDR3 protein: CASSVGPAGATGELFF

V gene: TRBV27
J gene: TRBJ2-7
CDR3 length: 16
D gene: TRBD1
clone size: once
CDR3 DNA: TGTGCCAGCTCCGACACCCCGGGACAGGGAACTGACGAGCAGTACTTC
CDR3 protein: CASSDTPGQGTDEQYF

V gene: TRBV7-2
J gene: TRBJ2-2
CDR3 length: 15
D gene: .
clone size: .
CDR3 DNA: TGTGCCAGCAGGAAACGGGACAAAAACACCGGGGAGCTGTTTTTT
CDR3 protein: CASRKRDKNTGELFF

V gene: TRBV19
J gene: TRBJ2-3
CDR3 length: 13
D gene: .
clone size: .
CDR3 DNA: TGTGCCAGTAGTATTAGAATCACAGATACGCAGTATTTT
CDR3 protein: CASSIRITDTQYF

V gene: TRBV7-3
J gene: TRBJ2-7
CDR3 length: 15
D gene: TRBD2
clone size: .
CDR3 DNA: TGTGCCAGCAGGGCGACTAGCGGGGGACTTGACGAGCAGTACTTC
CDR3 protein: CASRATSGGLDEQYF

V gene: TRBV29-1
J gene: TRBJ2-7
CDR3 length: 15
D gene: TRBD2
clone size: .
CDR3 DNA: TGCAGCGTTGAAATGTGGACTAGCGGGAGTTACGAGCAGTACTTC
CDR3 protein: CSVEMWTSGSYEQYF

V gene: TRBV7-2
J gene: TRBJ2-5
CDR3 length: 15
D gene: .
clone size: .
CDR3 DNA: TGTGCCAGCAGCCCCCGGACAGCCTCCGTGGTGGCCCAGTACTTC
CDR3 protein: CASSPRTASVVAQYF

V gene: TRBV7-9
J gene: TRBJ2-7
CDR3 length: 11
D gene: .
clone size: .
CDR3 DNA: TGTTCCAGCAGCTCAGCCCGCGAGCAGTACTTC
CDR3 protein: CSSSSAREQYF

V gene: TRBV7-2
J gene: TRBJ2-7
CDR3 length: 14
D gene: TRBD2
clone size: once
CDR3 DNA: TGTGCCAGCAGTATCCGGGAGGACTCCTACGAGCAGTACTTC
CDR3 protein: CASSIREDSYEQYF

V gene: TRBV7-9
J gene: TRBJ2-7
CDR3 length: 15
D gene: TRBD2
clone size: .
CDR3 DNA: TGTGCCAGCAGCCGTAGGACTAGCGGGAGGTACGAGCAGTACTTC
CDR3 protein: CASSRRTSGRYEQYF

V gene: TRBV9
J gene: TRBJ2-3
CDR3 length: 18
D gene: .
clone size: .
CDR3 DNA: TGTGCCAGCAGCGTAGAGGCTCAGTTGAGCGGGTCAACAGATACGCAGTATTTT
CDR3 protein: CASSVEAQLSGSTDTQYF

V gene: TRBV7-9
J gene: TRBJ1-4
CDR3 length: 16
D gene: .
clone size: .
CDR3 DNA: TGTGCCAGCAGCCGCCCCCTTACTAACTTGGGTGAAAAACTGTTTTTT
CDR3 protein: CASSRPLTNLGEKLFF

V gene: TRBV13
J gene: TRBJ2-7
CDR3 length: 15
D gene: TRBD1
clone size: .
CDR3 DNA: TGTGCCAGCAGCTCGGACAGGGCCCCGGTGAGAGAGCAGTACTTC
CDR3 protein: CASSSDRAPVREQYF

V gene: TRBV27
J gene: TRBJ2-7
CDR3 length: 12
D gene: .
clone size: few
CDR3 DNA: TGTGCCAGCAGCGGGAGCTCCTACGAGCAGTACTTC
CDR3 protein: CASSGSSYEQYF

V gene: TRBV28
J gene: TRBJ2-3
CDR3 length: 15
D gene: TRBD2
clone size: .
CDR3 DNA: TGTGCCAGCAGTTTACAGCGGGAAAACACAGATACGCAGTATTTT
CDR3 protein: CASSLQRENTDTQYF

V gene: TRBV15
J gene: TRBJ2-3
CDR3 length: 16
D gene: TRBD2
clone size: .
CDR3 DNA: TGTGCCACCAGCAGGGGGACTAGCGGGGTCTCAGATACGCAGTATTTT
CDR3 protein: CATSRGTSGVSDTQYF

V gene: TRBV15
J gene: TRBJ2-5
CDR3 length: 16
D gene: TRBD2
clone size: .
CDR3 DNA: TGTGCCACCAGCAGCGGGGGAGAGGCCGGGGGGGAGACCCAGTACTTC
CDR3 protein: CATSSGGEAGGETQYF

V gene: TRBV7-9
J gene: TRBJ1-1
CDR3 length: 12
D gene: .
clone size: .
CDR3 DNA: TGTGCCAGCAGCCCACGGACGGGGAGGGCTTTCTTT
CDR3 protein: CASSPRTGRAFF

V gene: TRBV2
J gene: TRBJ2-5
CDR3 length: 14
D gene: TRBD2
clone size: .
CDR3 DNA: TGTGCCAGCATTGGGGGGGAGCCACCTGGGACCCAGTACTTC
CDR3 protein: CASIGGEPPGTQYF

V gene: TRBV29-1
J gene: TRBJ2-3
CDR3 length: 14
D gene: .
clone size: .
CDR3 DNA: TGCAGCGTTCGTAAAAGCCTAGCCACAGATACGCAGTATTTT
CDR3 protein: CSVRKSLATDTQYF

V gene: TRBV6-1
J gene: TRBJ1-5
CDR3 length: 13
D gene: TRBD1
clone size: .
CDR3 DNA: TGTGCCAGCAGAGGACAGGGAAATCAGCCCCAGCATTTT
CDR3 protein: CASRGQGNQPQHF

V gene: TRBV29-1
J gene: TRBJ2-2
CDR3 length: 13
D gene: .
clone size: once
CDR3 DNA: TGCAGCGTTGAATCAAGGAGAACCGGGGAGCTGTTTTTT
CDR3 protein: CSVESRRTGELFF

V gene: TRBV29-1
J gene: TRBJ2-7
CDR3 length: 13
D gene: TRBD1
clone size: .
CDR3 DNA: TGCAGCGTCCTGACAGGGCGGTCCTACGAGCAGTACTTC
CDR3 protein: CSVLTGRSYEQYF

V gene: TRBV7-9
J gene: TRBJ2-4
CDR3 length: 16
D gene: TRBD1
clone size: .
CDR3 DNA: TGTGCCAGCAGCTTGGGGACAGGCCTAGCCAAAAACATTCAGTACTTC
CDR3 protein: CASSLGTGLAKNIQYF

V gene: TRBV11-1
J gene: TRBJ2-7
CDR3 length: 16
D gene: TRBD2
clone size: .
CDR3 DNA: TGTGCCAGCAGCTTGGACCGCCTAGCGGGGGGCTACGAGCAGTACTTC
CDR3 protein: CASSLDRLAGGYEQYF

V gene: TRBV15
J gene: TRBJ1-4
CDR3 length: 16
D gene: .
clone size: .
CDR3 DNA: TGTGCCACCAGCAGAGATTCAGGCAGGGCTAATGAAAAACTGTTTTTT
CDR3 protein: CATSRDSGRANEKLFF

V gene: TRBV4-1
J gene: TRBJ2-5
CDR3 length: 16
D gene: TRBD2
clone size: once
CDR3 DNA: TGCGCCAGCAGCCAGGGACTAGCGGGGGGCTGGGAGACCCAGTACTTC
CDR3 protein: CASSQGLAGGWETQYF

V gene: TRBV20-1
J gene: TRBJ2-5
CDR3 length: 11
D gene: TRBD1
clone size: .
CDR3 DNA: TGCAGTTACAGGGGGTCAGAGACCCAGTACTTC
CDR3 protein: CSYRGSETQYF

V gene: TRBV28
J gene: TRBJ2-5
CDR3 length: 16
D gene: TRBD2
clone size: few
CDR3 DNA: TGTGCCAGCAGTTCTTGGTTGCGGGAGGGTGAAGAGACCCAGTACTTC
CDR3 protein: CASSSWLREGEETQYF

V gene: TRBV2
J gene: TRBJ2-6
CDR3 length: 19
D gene: TRBD1
clone size: .
CDR3 DNA: TGTGCCAGCAGTGCGGCCGTTTACAGGGGTTTGTCTGGGGCCAACGTCCTGACTTTC
CDR3 protein: CASSAAVYRGLSGANVLTF

V gene: TRBV19
J gene: TRBJ1-1
CDR3 length: 15
D gene: .
clone size: .
CDR3 DNA: TGTGCCAGTAGTCCTGACAGCTTGACGAACACTGAAGCTTTCTTT
CDR3 protein: CASSPDSLTNTEAFF

V gene: TRBV5-8
J gene: TRBJ2-4
CDR3 length: 15
D gene: .
clone size: few
CDR3 DNA: TGTGCCAGCAGCTACCCAGGGTTGTCGGAAAACATTCAGTACTTC
CDR3 protein: CASSYPGLSENIQYF

V gene: TRBV6-8
J gene: TRBJ2-2
CDR3 length: 17
D gene: TRBD1
clone size: .
CDR3 DNA: TGTGCCAGCAGTTACTCTAATGGACAGGGGGCAGTCGGGGAGCTGTTTTTT
CDR3 protein: CASSYSNGQGAVGELFF

V gene: TRBV10-3
J gene: TRBJ1-1
CDR3 length: 14
D gene: TRBD1
clone size: .
CDR3 DNA: TGTGCCATCAGTGAGTCAGGGGGCGAGGGTGAAGCTTTCTTT
CDR3 protein: CAISESGGEGEAFF

V gene: TRBV28
J gene: TRBJ1-5
CDR3 length: 16
D gene: TRBD1
clone size: .
CDR3 DNA: TGTGCCAGCAGTGACACAGGGGGCGGCCGGAATCAGCCCCAGCATTTT
CDR3 protein: CASSDTGGGRNQPQHF

V gene: TRBV21-1
J gene: TRBJ2-1
CDR3 length: 11
D gene: .
clone size: .
CDR3 DNA: TGTGCCAGCAGAGACAGGGGAAAGCAGTTCTTC
CDR3 protein: CASRDRGKQFF

V gene: TRBV5-1
J gene: TRBJ2-7
CDR3 length: 14
D gene: .
clone size: few
CDR3 DNA: TGCGCCAGCAGCGAGACGACGGGAAGGGACGAGCAGTACTTC
CDR3 protein: CASSETTGRDEQYF

V gene: TRBV7-8
J gene: TRBJ1-2
CDR3 length: 16
D gene: TRBD1
clone size: .
CDR3 DNA: TGTGCCAGCAGCGTAAATCCCGGGACAGGAACCTATGGCTACACCTTC
CDR3 protein: CASSVNPGTGTYGYTF

V gene: TRBV7-9
J gene: TRBJ2-7
CDR3 length: 12
D gene: .
clone size: .
CDR3 DNA: TGTGCCAGCAGCTCAGGACAAAGCGAGCAGTACTTC
CDR3 protein: CASSSGQSEQYF

V gene: TRBV5-5
J gene: TRBJ2-3
CDR3 length: 14
D gene: .
clone size: many
CDR3 DNA: TGTGCCAGCAGCTTTTGGGAGAACACAGATACGCAGTATTTT
CDR3 protein: CASSFWENTDTQYF

V gene: TRBV27
J gene: TRBJ2-3
CDR3 length: 16
D gene: TRBD2
clone size: .
CDR3 DNA: TGTGCCAGCAGTTCGACTAGCGGGAGGGGGGGGGATACGCAGTATTTT
CDR3 protein: CASSSTSGRGGDTQYF

V gene: TRBV9
J gene: TRBJ1-3
CDR3 length: 15
D gene: .
clone size: .
CDR3 DNA: TGTGCCAGCAGCGTAGGCGGGAGCTCTGGAAACACCATATATTTT
CDR3 protein: CASSVGGSSGNTIYF

V gene: TRBV7-9
J gene: TRBJ2-5
CDR3 length: 12
D gene: .
clone size: .
CDR3 DNA: TGTGCCAGCAGCTTTGTCGGAGAGACCCAGTACTTC
CDR3 protein: CASSFVGETQYF

V gene: TRBV5-4
J gene: TRBJ2-3
CDR3 length: 15
D gene: .
clone size: once
CDR3 DNA: TGTGCCAGCAGCTTGGGCGCGGCTAGCACAGATACGCAGTATTTT
CDR3 protein: CASSLGAASTDTQYF

V gene: TRBV7-8
J gene: TRBJ2-2
CDR3 length: 12
D gene: .
clone size: once
CDR3 DNA: TGTGCCAGCAGCACCAGTCCCGGGGAGCTGTTTTTT
CDR3 protein: CASSTSPGELFF

V gene: TRBV5-1
J gene: TRBJ2-2
CDR3 length: 17
D gene: .
clone size: .
CDR3 DNA: TGCGCCAGCAGCCAATTACCGGGGGAAGGGGACACCGGGGAGCTGTTTTTT
CDR3 protein: CASSQLPGEGDTGELFF

V gene: TRBV18
J gene: TRBJ1-5
CDR3 length: 15
D gene: TRBD1
clone size: .
CDR3 DNA: TGTGCCAGCTCCCTGGACAGGGTTGGCAATCAGCCCCAGCATTTT
CDR3 protein: CASSLDRVGNQPQHF

V gene: TRBV2
J gene: TRBJ2-5
CDR3 length: 15
D gene: TRBD2
clone size: .
CDR3 DNA: TGTGCCAGCAGTGAGGTCGGGGGGGCCCAAGAGACCCAGTACTTC
CDR3 protein: CASSEVGGAQETQYF

V gene: TRBV18
J gene: TRBJ1-1
CDR3 length: 15
D gene: TRBD1
clone size: .
CDR3 DNA: TGTGCCAGCTCACCTTACCAGACAGGGCGGACTGAAGCTTTCTTT
CDR3 protein: CASSPYQTGRTEAFF

V gene: TRBV5-4
J gene: TRBJ2-7
CDR3 length: 14
D gene: TRBD2
clone size: .
CDR3 DNA: TGTGCCAGCAGCTTGGGTGGCGGGGGTTACGAGCAGTACTTC
CDR3 protein: CASSLGGGGYEQYF

V gene: TRBV5-4
J gene: TRBJ2-3
CDR3 length: 17
D gene: TRBD2
clone size: .
CDR3 DNA: TGTGCCAGCAGCAAAAGCTTAACTAGCGGGGGGGAGGATACGCAGTATTTT
CDR3 protein: CASSKSLTSGGEDTQYF

V gene: TRBV11-2
J gene: TRBJ1-5
CDR3 length: 18
D gene: .
clone size: .
CDR3 DNA: TGTGCCAGCAGCTTAGGGGGGGTTGGGGTAGGTGCCAATCAGCCCCAGCATTTT
CDR3 protein: CASSLGGVGVGANQPQHF

V gene: TRBV7-9
J gene: TRBJ1-5
CDR3 length: 19
D gene: TRBD1
clone size: .
CDR3 DNA: TGTTCCAGCAGCTTAGCGGAGGGGGCCGTCCAACCTAGCAATCAGCCCCAGCATTTT
CDR3 protein: CSSSLAEGAVQPSNQPQHF

V gene: TRBV10-3
J gene: TRBJ2-2
CDR3 length: 17
D gene: .
clone size: .
CDR3 DNA: TGTGCCATCAGTGACCTCTCCCAAGGGACTAACACCGGGGAGCTGTTTTTT
CDR3 protein: CAISDLSQGTNTGELFF

V gene: TRBV7-3
J gene: TRBJ2-3
CDR3 length: 18
D gene: TRBD2
clone size: .
CDR3 DNA: TGTGCCAGCAGCTTAAGTGGTAGCGGGGGGCCGTACGCAGATACGCAGTATTTT
CDR3 protein: CASSLSGSGGPYADTQYF

V gene: TRBV4-1
J gene: TRBJ2-7
CDR3 length: 15
D gene: TRBD2
clone size: .
CDR3 DNA: TGCGCCAGCAGCGCCGTAGTAGCGGGGAGTTACGAGCAGTACTTC
CDR3 protein: CASSAVVAGSYEQYF

V gene: TRBV6-5
J gene: TRBJ1-1
CDR3 length: 16
D gene: TRBD1
clone size: few
CDR3 DNA: TGTGCCAGCAGTTACAGCCGGGACAGGGAGGGTACTGAAGCTTTCTTT
CDR3 protein: CASSYSRDREGTEAFF